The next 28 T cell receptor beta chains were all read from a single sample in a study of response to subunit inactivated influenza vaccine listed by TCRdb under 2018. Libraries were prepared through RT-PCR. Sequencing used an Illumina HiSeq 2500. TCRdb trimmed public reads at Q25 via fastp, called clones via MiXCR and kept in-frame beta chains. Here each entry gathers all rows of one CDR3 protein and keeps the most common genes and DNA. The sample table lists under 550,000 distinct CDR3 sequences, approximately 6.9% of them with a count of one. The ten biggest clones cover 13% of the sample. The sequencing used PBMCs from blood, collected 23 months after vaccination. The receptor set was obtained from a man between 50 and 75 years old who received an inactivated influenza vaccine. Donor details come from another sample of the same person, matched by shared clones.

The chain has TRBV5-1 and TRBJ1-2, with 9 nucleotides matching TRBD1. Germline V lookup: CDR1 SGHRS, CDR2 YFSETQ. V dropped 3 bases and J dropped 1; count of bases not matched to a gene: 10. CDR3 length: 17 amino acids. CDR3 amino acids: CASSSQGAAANNYGYTF. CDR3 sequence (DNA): TGCGCCAGCAGCTCACAGGGGGCGGCCGCGAATAACTATGGCTACACCTTC.

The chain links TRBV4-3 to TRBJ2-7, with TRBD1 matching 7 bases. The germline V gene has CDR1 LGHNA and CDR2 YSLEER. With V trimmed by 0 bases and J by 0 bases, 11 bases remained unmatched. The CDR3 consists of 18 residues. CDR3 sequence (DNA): TGCGCCAGCAGCCAAGAGCCCTCCGGGACAGACATCTCCTACGAGCAGTACTTC. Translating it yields CASSQEPSGTDISYEQYF.

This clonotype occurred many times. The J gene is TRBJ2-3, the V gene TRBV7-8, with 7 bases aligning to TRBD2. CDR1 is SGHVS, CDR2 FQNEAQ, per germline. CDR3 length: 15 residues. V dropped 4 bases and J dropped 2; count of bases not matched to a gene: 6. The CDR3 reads CASSSLAANTDTQYF. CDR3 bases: TGTGCCAGCAGCTCGCTAGCGGCGAACACAGATACGCAGTATTTT.

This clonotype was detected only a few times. The CDR3: CSARGTANTEAFF. The CDR3 region has the DNA TGCAGTGCTAGAGGGACCGCGAACACTGAAGCTTTCTTT. V and J are TRBV20-1 and TRBJ1-1; no reliable D call. CDR1 is DFQATT, CDR2 SNEGSKA, per germline (reference sequence). The ends were cut back, 1 base at V and 1 base at J, with 7 bases in the middle. There are 13 residues in the CDR3.

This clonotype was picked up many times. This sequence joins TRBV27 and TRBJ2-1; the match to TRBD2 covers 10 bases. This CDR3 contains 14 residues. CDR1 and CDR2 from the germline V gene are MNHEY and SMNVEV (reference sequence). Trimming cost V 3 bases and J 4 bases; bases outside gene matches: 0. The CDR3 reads CASSFSGGYNEQFF. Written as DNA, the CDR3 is TGTGCCAGCAGTTTTAGCGGGGGGTACAATGAGCAGTTCTTC.

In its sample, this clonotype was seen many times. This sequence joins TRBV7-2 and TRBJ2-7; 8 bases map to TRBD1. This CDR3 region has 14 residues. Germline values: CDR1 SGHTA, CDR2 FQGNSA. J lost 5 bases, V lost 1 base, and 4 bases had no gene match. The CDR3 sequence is CASSLETGVHEQYF. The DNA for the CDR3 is TGTGCCAGCAGCTTAGAGACAGGGGTCCACGAGCAGTACTTC.

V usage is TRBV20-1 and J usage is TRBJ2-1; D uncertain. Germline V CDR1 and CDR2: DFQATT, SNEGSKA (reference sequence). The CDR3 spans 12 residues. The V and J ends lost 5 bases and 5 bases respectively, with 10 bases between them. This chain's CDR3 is CSAPRRDNEQFF. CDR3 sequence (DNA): TGCAGTGCTCCTAGGCGAGACAATGAGCAGTTCTTC.

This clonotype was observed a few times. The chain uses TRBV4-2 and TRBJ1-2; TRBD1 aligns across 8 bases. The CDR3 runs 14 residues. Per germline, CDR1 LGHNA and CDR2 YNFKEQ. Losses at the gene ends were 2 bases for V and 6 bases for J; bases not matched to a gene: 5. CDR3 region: CASSQPDREHGYTF. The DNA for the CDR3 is TGTGCCAGCAGCCAACCGGACAGGGAGCATGGCTACACCTTC.

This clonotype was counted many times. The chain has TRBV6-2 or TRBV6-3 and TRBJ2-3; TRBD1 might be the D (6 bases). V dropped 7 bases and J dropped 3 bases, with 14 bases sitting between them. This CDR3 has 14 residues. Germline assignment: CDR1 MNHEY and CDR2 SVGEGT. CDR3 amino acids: CASNPVGGTDTQYF. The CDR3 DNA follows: TGTGCCAGCAACCCGGTAGGGGGTACAGATACGCAGTATTTT.

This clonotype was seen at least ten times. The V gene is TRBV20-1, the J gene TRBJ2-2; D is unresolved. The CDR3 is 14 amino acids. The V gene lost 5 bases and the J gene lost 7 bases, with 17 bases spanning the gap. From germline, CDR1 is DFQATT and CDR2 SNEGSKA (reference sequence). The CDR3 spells CSAGTIQRIGELFF. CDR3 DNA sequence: TGCAGTGCTGGCACAATTCAAAGGATCGGGGAGCTGTTTTTT.

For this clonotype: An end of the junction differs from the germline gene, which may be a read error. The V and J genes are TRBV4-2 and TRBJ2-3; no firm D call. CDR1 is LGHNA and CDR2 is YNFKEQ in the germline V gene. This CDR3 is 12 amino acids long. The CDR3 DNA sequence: TGTGCCGGCAGCCGGAATTCAGATACGCAGTATTTT. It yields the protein CAGSRNSDTQYF.

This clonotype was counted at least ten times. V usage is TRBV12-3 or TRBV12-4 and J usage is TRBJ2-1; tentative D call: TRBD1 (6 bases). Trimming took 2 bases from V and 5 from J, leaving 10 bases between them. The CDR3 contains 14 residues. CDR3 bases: TGTGCCAGCAGTTTACCGCAGGGGAACAATGAGCAGTTCTTC. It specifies CASSLPQGNNEQFF.

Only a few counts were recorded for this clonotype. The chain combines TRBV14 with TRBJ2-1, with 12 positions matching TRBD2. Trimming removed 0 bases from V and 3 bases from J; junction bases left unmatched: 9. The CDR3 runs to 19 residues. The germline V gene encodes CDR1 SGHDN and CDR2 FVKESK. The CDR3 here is CASSQELLAGGRLYNEQFF. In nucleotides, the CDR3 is TGTGCCAGCAGCCAAGAGCTACTAGCGGGAGGCCGACTCTACAATGAGCAGTTCTTC. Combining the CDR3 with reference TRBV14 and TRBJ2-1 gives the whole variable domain EAGVTQFPSHSVIEKGQTVTLRCDPISGHDNLYWYRRVMGKEIKFLLHFVKESKQDESGMPNNRFLAERTGGTYSTLKVQPAELEDSGVYFCASSQELLAGGRLYNEQFFGPGTRLTVL.

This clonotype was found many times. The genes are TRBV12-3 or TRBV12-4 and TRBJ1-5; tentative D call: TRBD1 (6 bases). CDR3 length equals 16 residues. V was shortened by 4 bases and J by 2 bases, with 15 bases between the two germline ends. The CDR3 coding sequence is TGTGCCAGCAGTTCCATCGGAGGGGGAGGCAATCAGCCCCAGCATTTT. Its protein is CASSSIGGGGNQPQHF.

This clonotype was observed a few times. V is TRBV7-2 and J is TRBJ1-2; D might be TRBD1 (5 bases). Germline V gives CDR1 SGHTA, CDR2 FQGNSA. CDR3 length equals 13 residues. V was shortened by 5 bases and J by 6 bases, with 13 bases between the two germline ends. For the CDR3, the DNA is TGTGCCAGCAGCCCCGGAGGGGTGGATGGCTACACCTTC. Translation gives CASSPGGVDGYTF.

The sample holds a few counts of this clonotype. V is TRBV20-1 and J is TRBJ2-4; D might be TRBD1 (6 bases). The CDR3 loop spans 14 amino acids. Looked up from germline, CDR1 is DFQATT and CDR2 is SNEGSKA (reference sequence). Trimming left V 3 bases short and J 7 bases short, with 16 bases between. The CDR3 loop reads CSASGAGAGNIQYF. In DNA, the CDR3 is TGCAGTGCTAGTGGAGCAGGGGCTGGGAACATTCAGTACTTC.

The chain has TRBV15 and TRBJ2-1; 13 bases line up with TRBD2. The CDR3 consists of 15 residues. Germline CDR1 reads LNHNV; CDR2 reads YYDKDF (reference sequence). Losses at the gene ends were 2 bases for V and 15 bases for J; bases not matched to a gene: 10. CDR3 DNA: TGTGCCACCAGCAGAAGAGGACTAGCGGGAGCCATACTGTTCTTC. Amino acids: CATSRRGLAGAILFF.

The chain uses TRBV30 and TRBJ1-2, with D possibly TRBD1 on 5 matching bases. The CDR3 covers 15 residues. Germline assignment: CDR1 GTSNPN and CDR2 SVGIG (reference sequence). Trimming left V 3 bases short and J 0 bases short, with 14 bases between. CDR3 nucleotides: TGTGCCTGGAGAGATCGGGAAGGGGCTAACTATGGCTACACCTTC. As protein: CAWRDREGANYGYTF.

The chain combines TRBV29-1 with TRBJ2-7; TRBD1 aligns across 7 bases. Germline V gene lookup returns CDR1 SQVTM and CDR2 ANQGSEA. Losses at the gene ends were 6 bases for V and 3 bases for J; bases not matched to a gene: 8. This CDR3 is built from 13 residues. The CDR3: CSVSYRGNYEQYF. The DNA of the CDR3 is TGCAGCGTCTCCTACAGGGGAAACTACGAGCAGTACTTC.

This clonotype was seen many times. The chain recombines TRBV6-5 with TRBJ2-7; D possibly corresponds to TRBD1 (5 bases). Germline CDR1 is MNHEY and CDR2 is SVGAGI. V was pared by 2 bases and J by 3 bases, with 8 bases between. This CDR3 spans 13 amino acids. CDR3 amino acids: CASSYRTRYEQYF. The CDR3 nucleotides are TGTGCCAGCAGTTACAGGACACGCTACGAGCAGTACTTC.

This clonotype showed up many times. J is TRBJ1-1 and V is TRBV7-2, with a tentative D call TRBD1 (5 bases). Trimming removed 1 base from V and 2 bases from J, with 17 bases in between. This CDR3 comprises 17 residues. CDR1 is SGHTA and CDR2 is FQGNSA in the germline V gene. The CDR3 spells CASSLGGAMAPNTEAFF. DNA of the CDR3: TGTGCCAGCAGCTTAGGTGGGGCGATGGCCCCAAACACTGAAGCTTTCTTT.

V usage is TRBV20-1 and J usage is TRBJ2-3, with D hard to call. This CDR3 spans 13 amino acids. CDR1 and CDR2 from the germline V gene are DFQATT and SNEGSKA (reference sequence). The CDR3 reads CSKSRVSTDTQYF. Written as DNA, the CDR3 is TGCAGCAAAAGCCGAGTAAGCACAGATACGCAGTATTTT.

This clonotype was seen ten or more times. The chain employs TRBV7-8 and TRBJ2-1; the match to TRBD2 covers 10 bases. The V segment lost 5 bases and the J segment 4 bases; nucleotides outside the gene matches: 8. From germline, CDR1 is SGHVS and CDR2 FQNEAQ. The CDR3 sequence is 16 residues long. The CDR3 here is CASSILTSGEYNEQFF. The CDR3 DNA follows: TGTGCCAGCAGCATCCTTACTAGCGGGGAATACAATGAGCAGTTCTTC.

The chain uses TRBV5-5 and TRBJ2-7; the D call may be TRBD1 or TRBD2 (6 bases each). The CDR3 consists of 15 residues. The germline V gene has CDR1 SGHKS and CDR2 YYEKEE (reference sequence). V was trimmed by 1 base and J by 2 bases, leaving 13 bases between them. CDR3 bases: TGTGCCAGCAGCTTGATAATGGGGGGCACCTACGAGCAGTACTTC. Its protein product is CASSLIMGGTYEQYF. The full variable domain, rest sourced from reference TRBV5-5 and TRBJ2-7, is DAGVTQSPTHLIKTRGQQVTLRCSPISGHKSVSWYQQVLGQGPQFIFQYYEKEERGRGNFPDRFSARQFPNYSSELNVNALLLGDSALYLCASSLIMGGTYEQYFGPGTRLTVT.

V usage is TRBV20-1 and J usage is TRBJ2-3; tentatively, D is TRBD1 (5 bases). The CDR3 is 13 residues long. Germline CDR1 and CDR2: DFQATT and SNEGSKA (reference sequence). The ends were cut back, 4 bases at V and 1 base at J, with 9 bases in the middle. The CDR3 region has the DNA TGCAGTGCTATCCAAGGGGGCACAGATACGCAGTATTTT. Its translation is CSAIQGGTDTQYF.

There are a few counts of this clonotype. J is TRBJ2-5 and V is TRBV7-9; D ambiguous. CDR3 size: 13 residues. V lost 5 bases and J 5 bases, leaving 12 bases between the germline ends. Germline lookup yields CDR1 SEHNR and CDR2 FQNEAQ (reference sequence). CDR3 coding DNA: TGTGCCAGCAGCCCCTATGGTACTGAGACCCAGTACTTC. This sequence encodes CASSPYGTETQYF. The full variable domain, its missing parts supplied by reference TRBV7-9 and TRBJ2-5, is DTGVSQNPRHKITKRGQNVTFRCDPISEHNRLYWYRQTLGQGPEFLTYFQNEAQLEKSRLLSDRFSAERPKGSFSTLEIQRTEQGDSAMYLCASSPYGTETQYFGPGTRLLVL.

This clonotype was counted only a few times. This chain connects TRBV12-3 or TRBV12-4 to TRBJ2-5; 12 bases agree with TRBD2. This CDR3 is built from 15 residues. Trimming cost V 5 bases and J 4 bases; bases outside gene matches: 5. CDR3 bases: TGTGCCAGCAGTCCCGCTAGCGGGGGGGGAGAGACCCAGTACTTC. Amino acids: CASSPASGGGETQYF.

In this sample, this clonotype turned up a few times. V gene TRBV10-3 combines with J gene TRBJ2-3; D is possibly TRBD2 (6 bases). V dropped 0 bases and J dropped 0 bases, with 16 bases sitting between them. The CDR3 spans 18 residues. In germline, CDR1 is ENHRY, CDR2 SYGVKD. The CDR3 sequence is CAISESGAAGRSTDTQYF. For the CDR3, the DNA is TGTGCCATCAGTGAGTCAGGCGCTGCGGGGCGCAGCACAGATACGCAGTATTTT.